This T cell receptor (beta chain) was sequenced for a study of blood T cell repertoires in COVID-19. The wider study: Material from acute and convalescent COVID-19 was sourced from the United States, Italy and Spain. From T cells, B-cell-depleted T cells, or PBMCs came the material, which was cDNA or gDNA.

Original methodology: Counts of nucleated cells, estimated from reference gene primer amplification, were obtained. TCRdb keeps only in-frame clones here, not all; method: immunoSEQ multiplex PCR. The DNA was the basis for D and trimming; V, J and clone size are from that table. The sample carries about 140,000 clones, around 82% recorded once. The specimen sequenced was peripheral blood. The TCR originated in a woman between 50 and 59 years old with acute or convalescent COVID-19.

The CDR3 sequence: CASKNGGGSNQPQHF. CDR3 nucleotides: TGTGCCAGCAAAAACGGGGGGGGAAGCAATCAGCCCCAGCATTTT. The J gene is TRBJ1-5, the V gene TRBV28, with TRBD1 as a possible D gene (5 bases). V gave up 7 bases and J gave up 1 base, with 14 bases separating them. This CDR3 contains 15 residues. In germline, CDR1 is MDHEN, CDR2 SYDVKM.